These 10 T cell receptor beta chains came from one sample sequenced in a study of blood T cell repertoires in COVID-19. Method: immunoSEQ multiplex PCR; TCRdb's copy keeps in-frame clones and lacks some. The repertoire includes 140,000 to 150,000 clones, just under 85% of them detected once, and less than 7% sits in the top ten. Sequencing was performed on PBMCs or T cells enriched from blood (not recorded which). The receptors stem from a woman in her forties who had recovered from COVID-19.

The chain couples TRBV19 to TRBJ1-5, with 8 nucleotides matching TRBD1. The CDR3 consists of 13 residues. V lost 4 bases to trimming and J lost 9 bases; unmatched junction nucleotides: 5. Germline V CDR1 and CDR2: LNHDA, SQIVND (reference sequence). For the CDR3, the DNA is TGTGCCAGTAGTACAGGGGGCGATCGGCCCCAGCATTTT. Translation gives CASSTGGDRPQHF.

This chain connects TRBV19 to TRBJ2-1; 7 bases are shared with TRBD1. The ends lost 4 bases at V and 5 bases at J; junction bases unmatched: 8. CDR3 length: 15 residues. CDR1 is LNHDA and CDR2 is SQIVND in the germline V gene (reference sequence). CDR3 bases: TGTGCCAGTAGTACCCGGACAGGCGGGCACAATGAGCAGTTCTTC. Translated: CASSTRTGGHNEQFF.

The V gene is TRBV13, the J gene TRBJ1-2, with no clear D. This CDR3 is built from 14 residues. Germline CDR1 and CDR2: PRHDT and FYEKMQ (reference sequence). V lost 0 bases to trimming and J lost 4 bases, with 9 bases between them. DNA of the CDR3: TGTGCCAGCAGCTTAGGTCCGGGGTCCTATGGCTACACCTTC. Residues: CASSLGPGSYGYTF.

This rearrangement joins TRBV4-2 to TRBJ1-1; 8 bases are a match to TRBD1. Germline V lookup: CDR1 LGHNA, CDR2 YNFKEQ. Trimming removed 3 bases from V and 4 bases from J; junction bases left unmatched: 7. CDR3 length: 15 amino acids. The CDR3 coding sequence is TGTGCCAGCAGCCACAAAGACAGGGGTGGCACTGAAGCTTTCTTT. It yields the protein CASSHKDRGGTEAFF.

The chain is built from TRBV2 and TRBJ1-5; tentatively, D is TRBD1 (5 bases). Germline V gene data show CDR1 as SNHLY and CDR2 as FYNNEI. The CDR3 has 13 residues. V lost 4 bases and J lost 5, with 9 bases in between. Here the CDR3 DNA reads TGTGCCAGCAGTGGCGGGGGAGATCAGCCCCAGCATTTT. Amino acids: CASSGGGDQPQHF.

The chain uses TRBV7-9 and TRBJ1-6; no clear D. CDR1 and CDR2 (germline): SEHNR, FQNEAQ (reference sequence). The CDR3 runs to 13 residues. V shed 1 base and J shed 10 bases, with 8 bases lying between them. The CDR3 protein is CASSLGGKSPLHF. The DNA for the CDR3 is TGTGCCAGCAGCTTAGGAGGGAAATCACCCCTCCACTTT.

The chain recombines TRBV2 with TRBJ1-5, with D unresolved. CDR1 and CDR2 from the germline V gene are SNHLY and FYNNEI. There are 15 residues in the CDR3. The V gene lost 8 bases and the J gene lost 4 bases, with 18 bases spanning the gap. The CDR3: CASCSLGSGNQPQHF. The DNA of the CDR3 is TGTGCCAGCTGCTCTTTGGGTTCAGGTAATCAGCCCCAGCATTTT.

This clone was counted only a few times. The J gene is TRBJ2-4, the V gene TRBV28; D gene ambiguous. Germline V gives CDR1 MDHEN, CDR2 SYDVKM. The CDR3 has 12 residues. Trimming took off 6 bases at V and 10 bases at J, with 13 bases between the two ends. Here the CDR3 reads CASSTSDIIQYF. CDR3 DNA sequence: TGTGCCAGCAGCACCTCCGACATTATTCAGTACTTC.

This clone was seen only a few times. V usage is TRBV27 and J usage is TRBJ1-1; D ambiguous. Germline V gives CDR1 MNHEY, CDR2 SMNVEV (reference sequence). Trimming stripped 5 bases from V and 1 base from J, with 11 bases between. The CDR3 is 14 residues long. The CDR3 DNA sequence: TGTGCCAGCAGTGTCGACCCAGGGAACACTGAAGCTTTCTTT. Translating it yields CASSVDPGNTEAFF.

V gene TRBV30 combines with J gene TRBJ2-2, with 7 bases that match TRBD1. Germline CDR1 is GTSNPN and CDR2 is SVGIG (reference sequence). The CDR3 spans 14 residues. J lost 4 bases, V lost 6 bases, and 8 bases had no gene match. CDR3 in amino acids: CACSDRALTGELFF. CDR3 bases: TGTGCCTGTTCAGACAGGGCCCTCACCGGGGAGCTGTTTTTT.